The T cell receptor beta chain under discussion was sequenced for a study of blood T cells in healthy people across ages. Study-wide points: Higher naive T cell percentage went strongly together with higher TCR beta diversity. Diversity figures based on one million T cells were deemed too low.

This clonotype was seen at least ten times. The antigen is unknown. The second PCR ran about 6 to 12 cycles with a sample-barcoded 5' primer and J-beta primers. Each cDNA molecule, via a template-switch adaptor with 12 random nucleotides, was tagged. Via MiXCR, TCRdb re-called the 5' RACE reads, giving one row per CDR3 protein. The table lists around 870,000 distinct CDR3 sequences, 25% to 30% of them singletons, with around a sixth in the top ten. The CDR3 length is 17 residues. Germline assignment: CDR1 KGHSH and CDR2 LQKENI. With 1 base removed from V and 0 bases from J, the gap between germline ends came to 10 bases. They isolated at least 7 million PBMCs from each sample.

The source material was blood. The sequence was collected from a woman at least 80 years old in good health. The chain is built from TRBV18 and TRBJ2-6; a weak D match, TRBD2 (6 bases). The CDR3 DNA follows: TGTGCCAGCTCACCACGGAGGGGTGGCTCTGGGGCCAACGTCCTGACTTTC. It is translated as CASSPRRGGSGANVLTF.